The rows below give T cell receptor beta chains drawn from one sample of a study of T cells expressing NK-cell markers. Reanalyzing the 5' RACE reads, TCRdb keeps one entry per CDR3 protein, without DNA. Found here are a few hundred thousand distinct CDR3 sequences; the top ten clones hold roughly 5.2%. The specimen was blood T cells: a sorted CD56 or NKG2C T cell subset, CD4+ or CD8+ T cells, or bulk PBMC T cells (not recorded which). All receptors come from a man aged 18-75 years in good health. Both conserved end residues are part of each CDR3. Each record gives: J gene, V gene, CDR3 protein.

TRBJ2-2 TRBV12-3/TRBV12-4 CASSYGGLGTGELFF
TRBJ2-2 TRBV18 CASSPPGRGPGELFF
TRBJ2-6 TRBV5-1 CASSLVPTMSSGANVLTF
TRBJ1-5 TRBV12-3/TRBV12-4 CATSGGGQPQHF
TRBJ2-5 TRBV7-2 CASSRRLAGIQETQYF
TRBJ1-2 TRBV6-5 CASSPGQSFYGYTF
TRBJ1-2 TRBV10-3 CAIKGDGGGYGYTF
TRBJ2-7 TRBV5-1 CASRSGQAGEQYF
TRBJ2-5 TRBV6-5 CASSYSAGGPETQYF
TRBJ2-1 TRBV3-1 CASSQAWSGGDYNEQFF
TRBJ1-1 TRBV6-1 CASRPDQGGAEAFF
TRBJ2-3 TRBV20-1 CSARPSMKDTQYF
TRBJ2-3 TRBV5-1 CASSLFPSGDTQYF